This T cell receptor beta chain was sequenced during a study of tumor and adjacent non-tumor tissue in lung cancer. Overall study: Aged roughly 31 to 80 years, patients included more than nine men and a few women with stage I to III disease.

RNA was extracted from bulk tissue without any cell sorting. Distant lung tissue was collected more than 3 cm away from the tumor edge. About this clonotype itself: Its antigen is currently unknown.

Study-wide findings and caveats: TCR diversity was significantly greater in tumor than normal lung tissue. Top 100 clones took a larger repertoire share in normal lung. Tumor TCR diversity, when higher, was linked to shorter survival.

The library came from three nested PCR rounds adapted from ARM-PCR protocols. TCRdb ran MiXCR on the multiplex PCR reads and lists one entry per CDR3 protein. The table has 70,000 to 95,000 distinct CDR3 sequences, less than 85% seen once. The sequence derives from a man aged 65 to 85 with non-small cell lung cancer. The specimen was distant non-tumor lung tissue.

The CDR3 sequence: CSARHAGGSNEQFF. As DNA, the CDR3 is TGCAGTGCTAGACACGCTGGCGGGTCCAATGAGCAGTTCTTC. The chain combines TRBV20-1 with TRBJ2-1; tentatively, D is TRBD2 (5 bases). Germline lookup yields CDR1 DFQATT and CDR2 SNEGSKA (reference sequence). The CDR3 contains 14 residues. Trimming cost V 2 bases and J 6 bases, with 14 bases left between them.